The sequence of this T cell receptor beta chain was determined in a study of identical twins. TCRdb re-derived calls from the 5' RACE reads in MiXCR, one entry per CDR3 protein. The sample yields hundreds of thousands of distinct CDR3 sequences, roughly a quarter seen once. Healthy Caucasians alone served as donors. This clonotype was seen just once. Its antigen remains unidentified. The study's findings and limits: The study found excess low generation probability among twin-shared out-of-frame alpha sequences.

The CDR3 contains 13 residues. Germline CDR1 is SGHRS and CDR2 is YFSETQ. Trimming removed 3 bases from V and 2 bases from J; junction bases left unmatched: 2. The same sample was also studied in work on T cells expressing NK-cell markers. As that report states: In sorted CD3+CD56+NKG2C+, CD3+CD56+NKG2C- and CD3+CD56-NKG2C+ T cells, TCR beta repertoires were obtained. A handful of donors likewise had their CD3+CD56-NKG2C+ fraction led by these clonotypes.

The chain links TRBV5-1 to TRBJ2-7; TRBD2 agrees at 7 bases. Input material: CD4+ T cells sorted from blood. This TCR came from a woman aged 18-29 years in good health. The DNA of the CDR3 is TGCGCCAGCAGCTGGGCGGGGGCCTACGAGCAGTACTTC. Translated, it gives CASSWAGAYEQYF.